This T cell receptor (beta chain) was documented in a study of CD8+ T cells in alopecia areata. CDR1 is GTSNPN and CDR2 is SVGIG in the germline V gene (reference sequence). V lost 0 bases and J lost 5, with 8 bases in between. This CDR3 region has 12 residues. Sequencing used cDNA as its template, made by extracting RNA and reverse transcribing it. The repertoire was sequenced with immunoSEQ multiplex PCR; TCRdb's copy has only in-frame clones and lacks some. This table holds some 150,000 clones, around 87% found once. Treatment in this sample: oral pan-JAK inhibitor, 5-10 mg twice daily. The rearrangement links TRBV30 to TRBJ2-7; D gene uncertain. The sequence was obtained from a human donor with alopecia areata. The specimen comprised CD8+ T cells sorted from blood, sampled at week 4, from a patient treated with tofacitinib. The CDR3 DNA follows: TGTGCCTGGAGTGTAGACCGAGACGAGCAGTACTTC. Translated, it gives CAWSVDRDEQYF.